The 6 T cell receptor beta chains in this list originate from one sample, sequenced in a study of cytomegalovirus exposure and HLA in healthy donors. Method: immunoSEQ multiplex PCR; TCRdb's copy keeps in-frame clones and lacks some. The sample contains approximately 65,000 clones, approximately 97% of which appear only once. Specimen: PBMCs. Source of these receptors: a young man in good health and CMV-seronegative.

The chain couples TRBV18 to TRBJ1-1; 8 bases align to TRBD1. Germline CDR1 is KGHSH and CDR2 is LQKENI. The CDR3 is 15 residues long. Germline trimming cut 3 bases from V and 2 bases from J; bases unmatched to any gene: 5. The CDR3 DNA follows: TGTGCCAGCTCACCTGGTGGACAGGGCAACACTGAAGCTTTCTTT. Its protein product is CASSPGGQGNTEAFF.

This chain links TRBV28 with TRBJ2-2, with 9 bases identical to TRBD2. The germline V gene has CDR1 MDHEN and CDR2 SYDVKM. The ends lost 6 bases at V and 5 bases at J; junction bases unmatched: 7. The CDR3 runs to 15 residues. The CDR3 reads CASRPGLAQTGELFF. The CDR3 bases are TGTGCCAGCAGACCGGGACTAGCACAAACCGGGGAGCTGTTTTTT.

V gene TRBV25-1 combines with J gene TRBJ1-2; weak D call: TRBD1 (5 bases). Germline values: CDR1 MGHDK, CDR2 SYGVNS. CDR3 length: 15 residues. V was clipped by 3 bases and J by 8 bases, with 19 bases between them. In DNA form, the CDR3 reads TGTGCCAGCAGTGACCCAAGGGCAGGGTACGAAGGCTACACCTTC. Protein product: CASSDPRAGYEGYTF.

J is TRBJ1-3 and V is TRBV5-6; D is unresolved. V was shortened by 2 bases and J by 3 bases, with 9 bases between the two germline ends. The CDR3 contains 14 residues. Germline lookup yields CDR1 SGHDT and CDR2 YYEEEE. The CDR3 loop reads CASSFGGLGNTIYF. The CDR3 coding sequence is TGTGCCAGCAGCTTCGGAGGGCTTGGAAACACCATATATTTT.

This clone was counted a single time. CDR3 amino acids: CASSRDSPNSPLHF. The CDR3 DNA follows: TGTGCCAGCAGCCGGGACAGTCCCAATTCACCCCTCCACTTT. The chain combines TRBV6-5 with TRBJ1-6; TRBD1 aligns across 7 bases. With V trimmed by 6 bases and J by 7 bases, 6 bases remained unmatched. The CDR3 has 14 residues. Germline values: CDR1 MNHEY, CDR2 SVGAGI.

V gene TRBV9 combines with J gene TRBJ1-5; D uncertain. Germline CDR1 is SGDLS and CDR2 is YYNGEE. The CDR3 is 14 amino acids. Trimming cost V 2 bases and J 1 base, with 7 bases left between them. The CDR3 nucleotides are TGTGCCAGCAGCGTCTCCGGGAGCAATCAGCCCCAGCATTTT. This gives the protein CASSVSGSNQPQHF.